The 30 T cell receptor beta chains given below trace back to one sample, sequenced in a study of T cells in tuberculosis. Method: immunoSEQ multiplex PCR; TCRdb's copy keeps in-frame clones and lacks some. The sample has about 36,000 clones; over 90% are singletons. The sequencing input was PBMCs. The receptors here all came from a donor between 10 and 29 years old with latent tuberculosis or without tuberculosis infection.

This clone was found once. The V and J genes are TRBV6-1 and TRBJ2-1, with 7 bases matching TRBD1. This CDR3 is 14 amino acids long. Unmatched junction bases numbered 13, after V lost 3 bases and J lost 14 bases. CDR1 MNHNS and CDR2 SASEGT come from the germline V gene. CDR3 bases: TGTGCCAGCAGTGACAACCCTCAACAGGGGAGAGAGTTCTTC. It translates to CASSDNPQQGREFF.

The V gene is TRBV30, the J gene TRBJ1-6; tentatively, D is TRBD1 (6 bases). V lost 5 bases to trimming and J lost 4 bases, with 9 bases between them. Germline V CDR1 and CDR2: GTSNPN, SVGIG (reference sequence). The CDR3 covers 13 residues. The CDR3 bases are TGTGCCTGGTCGGACAGTTATAATTCACCCCTCCACTTT. This gives the protein CAWSDSYNSPLHF.

V usage is TRBV7-8 and J usage is TRBJ1-5, with 9 bases aligning to TRBD1. CDR1 is SGHVS and CDR2 is FQNEAQ in the germline V gene. The CDR3 is 16 residues long. After removal of 3 bases from V and 0 bases from J, the junction contained 3 bases not matched to a gene. The CDR3 is CASSFGTGISNQPQHF. The CDR3 DNA reads as TGTGCCAGCAGCTTCGGGACAGGGATTAGCAATCAGCCCCAGCATTTT.

The rearrangement links TRBV30 to TRBJ1-3, with 7 bases aligning to TRBD1. CDR1 is GTSNPN and CDR2 is SVGIG in the germline V gene (reference sequence). The CDR3 sequence is 16 residues long. The ends lost 0 bases at V and 7 bases at J; junction bases unmatched: 12. DNA of the CDR3: TGTGCCTGGAGTGTAAGGAGGGGGCGTAGTGGGAACACCATATATTTT. Translating it yields CAWSVRRGRSGNTIYF.

The rearrangement joins TRBV28 to TRBJ1-6; 8 bases match TRBD1. In germline, CDR1 is MDHEN, CDR2 SYDVKM. The V and J ends lost 5 bases and 10 bases, in that order; junction bases with no gene match: 10. The CDR3 totals 15 residues. CDR3 loop: CASSPQDREESPLHF. The CDR3 bases are TGTGCCAGCAGTCCCCAGGACAGGGAAGAATCACCCCTCCACTTT.

The chain couples TRBV18 to TRBJ2-1; 14 positions agree with TRBD2. CDR1 is KGHSH and CDR2 is LQKENI in the germline V gene. V shed 0 bases and J 10 bases; nucleotides not matched to a gene: 2. This CDR3 has 15 amino acids. This CDR3 is CASSPPGLAGEEQFF. In DNA form, the CDR3 reads TGTGCCAGCTCACCACCGGGACTAGCGGGGGAAGAGCAGTTCTTC.

V usage is TRBV11-2 and J usage is TRBJ1-2; 7 positions agree with TRBD1. Germline V gives CDR1 SGHAT, CDR2 FQNNGV. The CDR3 runs 12 residues. Trimming at V came to 8 bases and at J to 4 bases, leaving 4 bases not matched to a gene. Here the CDR3 reads CASGRTGYGYTF. DNA of the CDR3: TGTGCCAGCGGACGGACAGGCTATGGCTACACCTTC.

The chain has TRBV19 and TRBJ2-7; 7 nucleotides match TRBD1. The CDR3 extends over 14 amino acids. V dropped 5 bases and J dropped 5; count of bases not matched to a gene: 9. CDR1 is LNHDA and CDR2 is SQIVND in the germline V gene (reference sequence). CDR3 DNA: TGTGCCAGTAGTTCTCGACAGGGTGTTCACGAGCAGTACTTC. This sequence encodes CASSSRQGVHEQYF.

The genes are TRBV6-4 and TRBJ1-2, with D perhaps TRBD1 (6 bases). In germline, CDR1 is MRHNA, CDR2 SNTAGT. The CDR3 contains 15 residues. V was trimmed by 3 bases and J by 2 bases, leaving 13 bases between them. The CDR3 region is CASSDEPGENYGYTF. CDR3 sequence (DNA): TGTGCCAGCAGTGATGAGCCAGGGGAAAACTATGGCTACACCTTC.

V usage is TRBV9 and J usage is TRBJ1-1, with 7 bases lining up with TRBD1. The J segment lost 6 bases and the V segment lost 0 bases, leaving 2 bases of the junction unmatched. This CDR3 contains 13 residues. CDR1 and CDR2 from the germline V gene are SGDLS and YYNGEE. The CDR3 loop is CASSVGQGAEAFF. The CDR3 DNA follows: TGTGCCAGCAGCGTAGGGCAGGGGGCTGAAGCTTTCTTT.

V usage is TRBV4-3 and J usage is TRBJ1-5; D is uncertain. Trimming left V 0 bases short and J 5 bases short, with 8 bases between. Per germline, CDR1 LGHNA and CDR2 YSLEER. The CDR3 loop spans 14 amino acids. CDR3 bases: TGCGCCAGCAGCCAAGATCGAGGAGATCAGCCCCAGCATTTT. Translating gives CASSQDRGDQPQHF.

The CDR3 nucleotides read TGTGCCAGCAGTATTACAGAAGATAGCAATCAGCCCCAGCATTTT. It encodes CASSITEDSNQPQHF. This chain uses TRBV27 with TRBJ1-5, with D unresolved. The CDR3 sequence is 15 residues long. Germline V gene data show CDR1 as MNHEY and CDR2 as SMNVEV (reference sequence). Trimming left V 5 bases short and J 0 bases short, with 11 bases between.

The chain combines TRBV5-4 with TRBJ1-2; a weak D match, TRBD1 (6 bases). CDR1 is SGHNT, CDR2 YYREEE, per germline (reference sequence). The V end was cut by 3 bases, the J end by 8 bases, with 14 bases between. There are 13 residues in the CDR3. CDR3: CASSWIGTGGYTF. Written as DNA, the CDR3 is TGTGCCAGCAGCTGGATAGGTACAGGGGGCTACACCTTC.

This chain connects TRBV19 to TRBJ2-7; maybe TRBD1 (6 bases). The CDR3 runs 13 residues. V gave up 6 bases and J gave up 4 bases, with 13 bases separating them. Looked up from germline, CDR1 is LNHDA and CDR2 is SQIVND (reference sequence). The CDR3 DNA reads TGTGCCAGTAGACCGGGACACACGTACGAGCAGTACTTC. Protein: CASRPGHTYEQYF.

The chain recombines TRBV5-1 with TRBJ2-7, with D possibly TRBD1 on 6 matching bases. The CDR3 has 12 residues. V was clipped by 2 bases and J by 6 bases, with 9 bases between them. The germline V gene has CDR1 SGHRS and CDR2 YFSETQ. The CDR3 DNA sequence: TGCGCCAGCAGCTTCTGGGGGCCCGAGCAGTACTTC. It yields the protein CASSFWGPEQYF.

V usage is TRBV4-1 and J usage is TRBJ2-7; tentatively, D is TRBD2 (5 bases). This CDR3 region has 17 residues. Germline assignment: CDR1 MGHRA and CDR2 YSYEKL. The V end was cut by 5 bases, the J end by 0 bases, with 20 bases between. Here the CDR3 DNA reads TGCGCCAGCAGCGACGTCCGCCTCGGACGGGGCTCCTACGAGCAGTACTTC. Amino acids: CASSDVRLGRGSYEQYF.

This chain joins TRBV6-1 and TRBJ2-3; 8 positions agree with TRBD2. CDR1 MNHNS and CDR2 SASEGT come from the germline V gene. V lost 6 bases to trimming and J lost 2 bases; unmatched junction nucleotides: 4. There are 14 residues in the CDR3. CDR3 loop: CASSPGLATDTQYF. The CDR3, as DNA: TGTGCCAGCAGCCCCGGACTAGCCACAGATACGCAGTATTTT.

DNA of the CDR3: TGTGCCAGCAGCCAGGCCGACAGGGGAAACTATGGCTACACCTTC. It specifies CASSQADRGNYGYTF. This chain joins TRBV14 and TRBJ1-2, with 8 bases identical to TRBD1. V dropped 3 bases and J dropped 2; count of bases not matched to a gene: 5. Germline V CDR1 and CDR2: SGHDN, FVKESK. CDR3 length: 15 amino acids.

The chain couples TRBV7-2 to TRBJ2-7; D remains ambiguous. Deletions cut 5 bases from V and 2 bases from J, with 10 bases between. The CDR3 contains 13 residues. Germline assignment: CDR1 SGHTA and CDR2 FQGNSA. The CDR3 region is CASSPPHPYEQYF. The DNA for the CDR3 is TGTGCCAGCAGCCCACCACACCCCTACGAGCAGTACTTC.

A single count supports this clone. The genes are TRBV11-3 and TRBJ2-3; D gene uncertain. This CDR3 is built from 16 residues. Germline V gene data show CDR1 as SGHNT and CDR2 as YENEEA. V gave up 1 base and J gave up 0 bases, with 11 bases separating them. The CDR3 protein is CASSLAPVSSTDTQYF. CDR3 sequence (DNA): TGTGCCAGCAGCTTAGCCCCAGTCTCTAGCACAGATACGCAGTATTTT.

The chain has TRBV30 and TRBJ1-2, with D tentatively TRBD1 (5 bases). Trimming shortened V by 1 base and J by 4 bases, and 19 bases separated the two germline ends. The length of the CDR3 is 16 residues. Germline CDR1 GTSNPN, CDR2 SVGIG (reference sequence). The CDR3 coding sequence is TGTGCCTGGAGTGGTCGGCGGGAAGGGGCTAGCTATGGCTACACCTTC. This gives the protein CAWSGRREGASYGYTF. The full variable domain, with the rest looked up from reference TRBV30 and TRBJ1-2, is SQTIHQWPATLVQPVGSPLSLECTVEGTSNPNLYWYRQAAGRGLQLLFYSVGIGQISSEVPQNLSASRPQDRQFILSSKKLLLSDSGFYLCAWSGRREGASYGYTFGSGTRLTVV.

This clone was seen a few times. The chain joins TRBV30 to TRBJ1-5; possibly TRBD1 for D (6 bases). The CDR3 covers 16 residues. Germline CDR1 reads GTSNPN; CDR2 reads SVGIG (reference sequence). V was shortened by 0 bases and J by 7 bases, with 19 bases between the two germline ends. CDR3 region: CAWSVLGAEGRQPQHF. The CDR3 region has the DNA TGTGCCTGGAGTGTACTGGGGGCTGAGGGCCGGCAGCCCCAGCATTTT.

This chain joins TRBV6-1 and TRBJ1-4; 7 bases map to TRBD1. CDR1 and CDR2 from the germline V gene are MNHNS and SASEGT. Germline trimming cut 10 bases from V and 3 bases from J; bases unmatched to any gene: 8. The CDR3 runs to 14 residues. For the CDR3, the DNA is TGTGCCACCACGCCTGGGACAGCTAATGAAAAACTGTTTTTT. It specifies CATTPGTANEKLFF.

This rearrangement joins TRBV2 to TRBJ1-4; the D gene is possibly TRBD1 (6 bases). The CDR3 loop spans 18 amino acids. Germline V gene data show CDR1 as SNHLY and CDR2 as FYNNEI. V lost 8 bases and J 0 bases, leaving 22 bases between the germline ends. The CDR3 DNA reads TGTGCCAGCCGATACGCCGGACAGCGCAACCCAACTAATGAAAAACTGTTTTTT. Translation gives CASRYAGQRNPTNEKLFF.

The chain combines TRBV7-2 with TRBJ1-2; tentatively, D is TRBD1 (5 bases). V shed 2 bases and J shed 4 bases, with 8 bases lying between them. The CDR3 covers 13 residues. Per the germline V gene, CDR1 is SGHTA and CDR2 is FQGNSA. CDR3 protein: CASSLSQGYGYTF. DNA of the CDR3: TGTGCCAGCAGCTTAAGCCAGGGCTATGGCTACACCTTC.

The chain combines TRBV19 with TRBJ1-2, with 8 nucleotides matching TRBD1. The CDR3 runs to 14 residues. J lost 2 bases, V lost 6 bases, and 5 bases had no gene match. CDR1 and CDR2 from the germline V gene are LNHDA and SQIVND (reference sequence). The CDR3 is CASSGQGSNYGYTF. The CDR3 DNA is TGTGCCAGTAGCGGACAGGGTTCCAACTATGGCTACACCTTC.

This clone was observed a few times. J is TRBJ1-2 and V is TRBV2; 8 nucleotides align to TRBD1. Germline CDR1 is SNHLY and CDR2 is FYNNEI. The length of the CDR3 is 12 residues. V lost 6 bases to trimming and J lost 8 bases; unmatched junction nucleotides: 5. The CDR3 DNA reads as TGTGCCAGCAGGAGGACAGGGCAGGGCTACACCTTC. The encoded protein is CASRRTGQGYTF.

J is TRBJ1-6 and V is TRBV6-1; 7 bases are shared with TRBD1. V shed 2 bases and J 7 bases; nucleotides not matched to a gene: 5. The CDR3 is 15 amino acids. Germline V lookup: CDR1 MNHNS, CDR2 SASEGT. CDR3 nucleotides: TGTGCCAGCAGTGAATTGGGGGACAGAAATTCACCCCTCCACTTT. This translates into CASSELGDRNSPLHF.

The V call is TRBV9, the J call TRBJ1-2; D is ambiguous. Germline assignment: CDR1 SGDLS and CDR2 YYNGEE. With 10 bases removed from V and 4 bases from J, the gap between germline ends came to 20 bases. The CDR3 totals 14 residues. The CDR3, as DNA: TGTGCCCCTTATCACACTAAATGTAGCTATGGCTACACCTTC. Protein sequence: CAPYHTKCSYGYTF. The complete variable domain, with remaining parts taken from reference TRBV9 and TRBJ1-2, reads DSGVTQTPKHLITATGQRVTLRCSPRSGDLSVYWYQQSLDQGLQFLIQYYNGEERAKGNILERFSAQQFPDLHSELNLSSLELGDSALYFCAPYHTKCSYGYTFGSGTRLTVV.

The chain carries TRBV5-1 and TRBJ2-3, with 8 bases fitting TRBD1. Losses at the gene ends were 4 bases for V and 3 bases for J; bases not matched to a gene: 7. Germline V gene sequence: CDR1 SGHRS, CDR2 YFSETQ. The CDR3 extends over 15 amino acids. The CDR3 region is CASSPQTGVTDTQYF. The CDR3 coding sequence is TGCGCCAGCAGCCCCCAGACAGGGGTGACAGATACGCAGTATTTT.